This is a list of T cell receptor beta chains from one sample in a study of CXCR3-negative and CXCR3-positive naive CD8 T cells. Following a re-call of the 5' RACE reads, TCRdb has one entry per CDR3 protein and lacks DNA. Here the sample table reports 75,000 to 90,000 distinct CDR3 sequences. What was sequenced was naive CXCR3+ CD8+ T cells from blood. Receptors were obtained from a human donor in good health. Some clones in this sample may be carry-over from other donors' samples. The CDR3 runs from the conserved cysteine through the conserved F or W.

TRBJ2-2 TRBV4-2 CASSQVGATGELFF
TRBJ1-4 TRBV7-9 CASSKDQHEKLFF
TRBJ1-6 TRBV19 CASSMTLGSPLHF
TRBJ2-7 TRBV18 CASSPGTSGRVSYEQYF
TRBJ2-7 TRBV28 CASSLSLGQYEQYF
TRBJ2-1 TRBV28 CASSLNPGLDYNEQFF
TRBJ1-1 TRBV7-9 CASSLAPGQGDTEAFF
TRBJ2-7 TRBV28 CASSYDSGEEQYF
TRBJ2-4 TRBV6-5 CASSKRGDDKNIQYF
TRBJ2-6 TRBV6-2/TRBV6-3 CASSKVIPGANVLTF
TRBJ2-1 TRBV7-6 CASSLGGGSSYEQFF
TRBJ2-2 TRBV4-3 CASSQKGTPNTGELFF
TRBJ2-1 TRBV6-5 CASSYPTGRDEQFF
TRBJ1-1 TRBV14 CASSQDPRIGGGTEAFF
TRBJ2-7 TRBV7-9 CASSLEQNYEQYF
TRBJ1-1 TRBV4-1 CASSPGPQMNTEAFF
TRBJ2-1 TRBV18 CASSPGQGSYNEQYF
TRBJ2-5 TRBV5-1 CASSLDLAKETQYF
TRBJ1-2 TRBV2 CASNRRGDREHYGYTF
TRBJ2-7 TRBV15 CATSRGLAGWEQYF
TRBJ2-3 TRBV14 CASSFFGTDTQYF
TRBJ1-2 TRBV6-5 CASTGGYGYTF
TRBJ2-5 TRBV28 CASQQQGPLETQYF
TRBJ2-3 TRBV14 CASSPPGRSTDTQYF
TRBJ2-1 TRBV28 CASSSGPYKLNEQFF
TRBJ2-1 TRBV3-1 CASSQLAGGAYNEQFF
TRBJ1-2 TRBV19 CASSIGGGGYTF
TRBJ1-2 TRBV7-2 CASSPSQGAYGYTF
TRBJ2-2 TRBV28 CASSWGPGELFF
TRBJ1-6 TRBV28 CASSPGTASSYNSPLHF
TRBJ2-1 TRBV15 CATSRVGQGHEQFF
TRBJ2-7 TRBV7-8 CASRVSGRASDEQYF
TRBJ2-7 TRBV5-1 CASSLRDQQNEQYF
TRBJ1-3 TRBV4-1 CASSQASGGTGNTIYF
TRBJ2-5 TRBV21-1 CASSKAVAGQETQYF
TRBJ2-1 TRBV29-1 CSFSSNRDRLSGQFF
TRBJ2-2 TRBV28 CASTGTVTGELFF
TRBJ1-1 TRBV29-1 CSVPDGSNTEAFF
TRBJ2-7 TRBV9 CASSNGSSYEQYF
TRBJ2-1 TRBV5-1 CASSLGGEGQFF
TRBJ1-1 TRBV14 CASSLYQNTEAFF
TRBJ2-1 TRBV12-3/TRBV12-4 CASSLASTASYNEQFF
TRBJ2-7 TRBV11-3 CASSPIDSTYEQYF
TRBJ2-7 TRBV7-9 CASSSGQAYLSYEQYF
TRBJ2-5 TRBV7-9 CASSLTGPLETQYF
TRBJ2-1 TRBV7-8 CASSFLQGTIYNEQFF
TRBJ1-5 TRBV9 CASSVCLKEGTEGNQPQHF
TRBJ2-7 TRBV27 CASSFTGDYEQYF
TRBJ2-5 TRBV29-1 CSAPRTGSETQYF
TRBJ2-7 TRBV5-1 CASSPGQGLDYEQYF
TRBJ1-5 TRBV2 CASQRVIEWNQPQHF
TRBJ2-7 TRBV4-1 CASSQEMNSESYEQYF
TRBJ1-1 TRBV7-3 CASSLSRGNTEAFF
TRBJ1-1 TRBV20-1 CSVEQGPEAFF
TRBJ1-2 TRBV5-4 CASSDIPGGYGYTF
TRBJ1-1 TRBV5-1 CASSLAWRSEGNTEAFF
TRBJ2-1 TRBV30 CAWRTTGESSYNEQFF
TRBJ2-5 TRBV7-8 CASSLASHETQYF
TRBJ2-3 TRBV19 CASSPPGGDTQYF